This T cell receptor beta chain is from a study of CD8 T cells in Susac syndrome. This clonotype was counted a single time. With random hexamers, reverse transcription was performed on about 0.45 to 1 ug of RNA. One entry per CDR3 protein, called by TCRdb with MiXCR from the immunoSEQ multiplex PCR reads. The repertoire holds roughly 180,000 distinct CDR3 sequences, approximately 95% seen once, with around 0.097% in the top ten. The CDR3 runs to 12 residues. The germline gives CDR1 SNHLY, CDR2 FYNNEI. V dropped 6 bases and J dropped 1 base, with 7 bases sitting between them. Sequencing was performed on CD4+ T cells from PBMCs. This TCR came from a human donor with multiple sclerosis. The J gene is TRBJ2-7, the V gene TRBV2, with D unclear. CDR3 DNA sequence: TGTGCCAGCAGCGACACGTCCTACGAGCAGTACTTC. This encodes CASSDTSYEQYF.